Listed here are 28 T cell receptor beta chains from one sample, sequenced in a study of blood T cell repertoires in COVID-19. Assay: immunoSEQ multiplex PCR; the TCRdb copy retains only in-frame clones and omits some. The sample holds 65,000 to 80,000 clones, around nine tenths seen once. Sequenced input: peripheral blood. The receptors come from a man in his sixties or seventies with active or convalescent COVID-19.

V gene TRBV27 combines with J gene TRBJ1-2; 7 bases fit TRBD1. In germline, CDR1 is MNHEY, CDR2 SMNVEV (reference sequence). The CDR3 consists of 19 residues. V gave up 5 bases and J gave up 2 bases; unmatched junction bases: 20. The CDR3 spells CASSNTGTAVPEPNYGYTF. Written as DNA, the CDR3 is TGTGCCAGCAGTAATACCGGGACAGCAGTACCTGAGCCGAACTATGGCTACACCTTC.

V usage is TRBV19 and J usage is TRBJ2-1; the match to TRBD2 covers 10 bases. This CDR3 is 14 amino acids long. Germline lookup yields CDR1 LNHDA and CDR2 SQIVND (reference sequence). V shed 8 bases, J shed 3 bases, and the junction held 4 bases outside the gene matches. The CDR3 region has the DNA TGTGCCAGTTCCTTAGCGGGAGGCTACAATGAGCAGTTCTTC. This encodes CASSLAGGYNEQFF. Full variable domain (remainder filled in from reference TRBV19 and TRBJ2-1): DGGITQSPKYLFRKEGQNVTLSCEQNLNHDAMYWYRQDPGQGLRLIYYSQIVNDFQKGDIAEGYSVSREKKESFPLTVTSAQKNPTAFYLCASSLAGGYNEQFFGPGTRLTVL.

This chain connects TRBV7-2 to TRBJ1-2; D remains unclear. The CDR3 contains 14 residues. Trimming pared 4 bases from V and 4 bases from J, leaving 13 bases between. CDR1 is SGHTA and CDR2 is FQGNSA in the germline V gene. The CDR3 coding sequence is TGTGCCAGCAGCTCCCCGGGGAGAGGCTATGGCTACACCTTC. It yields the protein CASSSPGRGYGYTF.

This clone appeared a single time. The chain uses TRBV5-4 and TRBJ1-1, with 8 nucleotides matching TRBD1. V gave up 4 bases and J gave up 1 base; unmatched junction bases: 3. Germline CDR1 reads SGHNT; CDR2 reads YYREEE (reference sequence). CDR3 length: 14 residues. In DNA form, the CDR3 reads TGTGCCAGCAGCCAGGACAGGGCGAACACTGAAGCTTTCTTT. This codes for CASSQDRANTEAFF.

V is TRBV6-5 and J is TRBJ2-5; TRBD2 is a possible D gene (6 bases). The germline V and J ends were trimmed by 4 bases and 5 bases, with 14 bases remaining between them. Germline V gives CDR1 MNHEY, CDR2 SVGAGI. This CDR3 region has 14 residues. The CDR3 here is CASSSPRLVETQYF. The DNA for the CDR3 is TGTGCCAGCAGTTCACCCCGACTAGTGGAGACCCAGTACTTC.

The CDR3 reads CASGTGTSGNTIYF. DNA for the CDR3: TGTGCCAGCGGGACAGGAACTTCTGGAAACACCATATATTTT. V is TRBV6-5 and J is TRBJ1-3; 8 positions agree with TRBD1. The CDR3 contains 14 residues. CDR1 MNHEY and CDR2 SVGAGI come from the germline V gene. Trimming cost V 8 bases and J 1 base; bases outside gene matches: 4.

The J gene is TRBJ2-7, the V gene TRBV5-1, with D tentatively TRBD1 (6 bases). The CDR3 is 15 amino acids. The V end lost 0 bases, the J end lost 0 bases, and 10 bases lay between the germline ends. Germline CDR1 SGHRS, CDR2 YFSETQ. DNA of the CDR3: TGCGCCAGCAGCTTGGAAACAGGGAGCTCCTACGAGCAGTACTTC. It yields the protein CASSLETGSSYEQYF.

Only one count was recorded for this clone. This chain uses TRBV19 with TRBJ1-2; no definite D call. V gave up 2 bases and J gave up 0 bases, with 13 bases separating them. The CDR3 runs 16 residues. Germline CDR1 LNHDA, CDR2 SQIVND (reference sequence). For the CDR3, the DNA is TGTGCCAGTAGTATACGTGGAGACCGCTCTAACTATGGCTACACCTTC. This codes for CASSIRGDRSNYGYTF.

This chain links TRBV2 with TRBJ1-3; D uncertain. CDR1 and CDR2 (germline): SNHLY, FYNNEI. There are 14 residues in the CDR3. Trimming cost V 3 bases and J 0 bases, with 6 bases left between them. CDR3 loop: CASSDPSSGNTIYF. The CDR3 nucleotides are TGTGCCAGCAGTGACCCTAGCTCTGGAAACACCATATATTTT. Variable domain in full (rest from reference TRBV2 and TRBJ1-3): EPEVTQTPSHQVTQMGQEVILRCVPISNHLYFYWYRQILGQKVEFLVSFYNNEISEKSEIFDDQFSVERPDGSNFTLKIRSTKLEDSAMYFCASSDPSSGNTIYFGEGSWLTVV.

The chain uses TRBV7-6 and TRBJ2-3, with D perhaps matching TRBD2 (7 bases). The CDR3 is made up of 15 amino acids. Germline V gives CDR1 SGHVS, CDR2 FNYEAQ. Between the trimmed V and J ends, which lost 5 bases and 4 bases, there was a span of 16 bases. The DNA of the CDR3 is TGTGCCAGCAGCCGTGGGGGGGGGCCCGCAGATACGCAGTATTTT. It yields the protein CASSRGGGPADTQYF.

The CDR3 is CASSQEGQGDTIYF. As DNA, the CDR3 is TGTGCCAGCAGCCAAGAGGGACAGGGTGACACCATATATTTT. V and J are TRBV3-1 (or the pseudogene TRBV3-2) and TRBJ1-3; TRBD1 matches 9 bases. Looked up from germline, CDR1 is LGHDT and CDR2 is YNNKEL (reference sequence). With V trimmed by 0 bases and J by 8 bases, 2 bases remained unmatched. The CDR3 is made up of 14 amino acids.

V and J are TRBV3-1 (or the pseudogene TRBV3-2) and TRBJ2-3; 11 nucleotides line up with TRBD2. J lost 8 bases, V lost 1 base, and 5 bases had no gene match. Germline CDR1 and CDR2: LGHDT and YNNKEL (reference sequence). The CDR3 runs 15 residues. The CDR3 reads CASSQGLAGGGTQYF. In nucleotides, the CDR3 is TGTGCCAGCAGCCAAGGGCTAGCGGGGGGTGGTACGCAGTATTTT.

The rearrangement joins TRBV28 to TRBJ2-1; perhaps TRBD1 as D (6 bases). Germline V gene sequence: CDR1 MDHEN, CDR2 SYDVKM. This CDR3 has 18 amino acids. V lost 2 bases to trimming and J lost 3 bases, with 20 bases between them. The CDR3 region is CASSLPRGGRILYNEQFF. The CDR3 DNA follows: TGTGCCAGCAGTTTACCGAGAGGGGGACGGATACTCTACAATGAGCAGTTCTTC.

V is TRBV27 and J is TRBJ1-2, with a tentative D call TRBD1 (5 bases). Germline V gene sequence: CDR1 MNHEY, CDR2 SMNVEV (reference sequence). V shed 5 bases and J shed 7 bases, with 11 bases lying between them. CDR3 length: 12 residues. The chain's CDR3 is CASSVGRGGYTF. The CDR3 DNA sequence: TGTGCCAGCAGTGTAGGGAGGGGTGGCTACACCTTC.

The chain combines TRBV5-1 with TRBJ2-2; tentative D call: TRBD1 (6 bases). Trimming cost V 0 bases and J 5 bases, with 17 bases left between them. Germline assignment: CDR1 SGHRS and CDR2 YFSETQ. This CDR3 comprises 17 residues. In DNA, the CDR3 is TGCGCCAGCAGCTTGGAGGTTTACAGGGTTGATACCGGGGAGCTGTTTTTT. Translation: CASSLEVYRVDTGELFF.

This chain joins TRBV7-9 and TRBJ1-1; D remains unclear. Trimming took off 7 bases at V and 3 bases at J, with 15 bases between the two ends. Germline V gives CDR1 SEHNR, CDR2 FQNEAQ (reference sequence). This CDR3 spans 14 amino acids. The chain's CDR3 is CASKRAAEDTEAFF. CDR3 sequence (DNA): TGTGCCAGCAAGAGGGCGGCGGAGGACACTGAAGCTTTCTTT.

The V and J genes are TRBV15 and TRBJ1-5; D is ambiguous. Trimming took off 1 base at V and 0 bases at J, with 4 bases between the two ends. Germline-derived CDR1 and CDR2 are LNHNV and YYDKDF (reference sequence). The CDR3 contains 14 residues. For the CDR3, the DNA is TGTGCCACCAGCAGAGGACATAGCAATCAGCCCCAGCATTTT. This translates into CATSRGHSNQPQHF.

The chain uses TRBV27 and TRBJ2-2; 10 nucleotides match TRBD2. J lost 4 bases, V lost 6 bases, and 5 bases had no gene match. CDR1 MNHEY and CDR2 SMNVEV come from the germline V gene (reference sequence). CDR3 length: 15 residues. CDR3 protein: CASRTLAGVTGELFF. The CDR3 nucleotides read TGTGCCAGCAGGACTCTAGCGGGAGTCACCGGGGAGCTGTTTTTT.

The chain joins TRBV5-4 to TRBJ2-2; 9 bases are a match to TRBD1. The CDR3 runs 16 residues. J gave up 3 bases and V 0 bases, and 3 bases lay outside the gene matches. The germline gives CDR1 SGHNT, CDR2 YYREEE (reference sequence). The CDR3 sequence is CASSLDRGLYTGELFF. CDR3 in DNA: TGTGCCAGCAGCTTGGACAGGGGGCTTTACACCGGGGAGCTGTTTTTT. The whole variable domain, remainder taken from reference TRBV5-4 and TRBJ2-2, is ETGVTQSPTHLIKTRGQQVTLRCSSQSGHNTVSWYQQALGQGPQFIFQYYREEENGRGNFPPRFSGLQFPNYSSELNVNALELDDSALYLCASSLDRGLYTGELFFGEGSRLTVL.

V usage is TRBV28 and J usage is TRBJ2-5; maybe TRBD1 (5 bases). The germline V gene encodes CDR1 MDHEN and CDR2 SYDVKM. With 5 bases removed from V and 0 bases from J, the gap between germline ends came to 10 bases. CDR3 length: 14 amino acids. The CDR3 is CASSPRVYQETQYF. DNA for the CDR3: TGTGCCAGCAGTCCCAGGGTCTACCAAGAGACCCAGTACTTC.

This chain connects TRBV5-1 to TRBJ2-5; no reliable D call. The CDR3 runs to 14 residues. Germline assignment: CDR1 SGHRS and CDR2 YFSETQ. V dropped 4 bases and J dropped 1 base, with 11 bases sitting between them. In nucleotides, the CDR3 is TGCGCCAGCAGCCAAACGGGTTTCCAAGAGACCCAGTACTTC. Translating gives CASSQTGFQETQYF.

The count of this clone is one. For the CDR3, the DNA is TGTGCCAGCAGCTTGAGGGGGCAAGAGCCCCAGCATTTT. This sequence encodes CASSLRGQEPQHF. The J gene is TRBJ1-5, the V gene TRBV5-4; 7 nucleotides agree with TRBD1. V shed 1 base and J 8 bases; nucleotides not matched to a gene: 3. The CDR3 totals 13 residues. CDR1 and CDR2 (germline): SGHNT, YYREEE (reference sequence).

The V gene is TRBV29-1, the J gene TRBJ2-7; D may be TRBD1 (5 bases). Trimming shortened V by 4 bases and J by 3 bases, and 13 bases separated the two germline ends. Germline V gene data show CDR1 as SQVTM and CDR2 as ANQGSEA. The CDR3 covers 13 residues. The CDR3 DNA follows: TGCAGCGTTGCTCCTAGGGGCGGCTACGAGCAGTACTTC. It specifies CSVAPRGGYEQYF.

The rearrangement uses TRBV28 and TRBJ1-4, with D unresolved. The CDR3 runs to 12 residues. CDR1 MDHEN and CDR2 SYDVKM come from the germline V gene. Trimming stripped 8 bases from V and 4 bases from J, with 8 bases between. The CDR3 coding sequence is TGTGCCAGCCGGGCGGGTAATGAAAAACTGTTTTTT. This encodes CASRAGNEKLFF.

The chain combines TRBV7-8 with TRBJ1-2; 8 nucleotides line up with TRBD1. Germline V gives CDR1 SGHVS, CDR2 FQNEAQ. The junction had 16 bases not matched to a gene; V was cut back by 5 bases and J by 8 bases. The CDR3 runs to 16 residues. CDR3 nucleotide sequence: TGTGCCAGCAGCCCCCCTCGGACAGGGAGTCGTCGCGGCTACACCTTC. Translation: CASSPPRTGSRRGYTF.

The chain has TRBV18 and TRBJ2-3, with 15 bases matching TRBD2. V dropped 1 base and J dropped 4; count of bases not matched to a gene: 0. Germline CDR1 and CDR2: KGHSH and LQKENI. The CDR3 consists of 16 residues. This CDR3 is CASSPRTSGGADTQYF. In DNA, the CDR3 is TGTGCCAGCTCACCACGGACTAGCGGGGGGGCAGATACGCAGTATTTT.

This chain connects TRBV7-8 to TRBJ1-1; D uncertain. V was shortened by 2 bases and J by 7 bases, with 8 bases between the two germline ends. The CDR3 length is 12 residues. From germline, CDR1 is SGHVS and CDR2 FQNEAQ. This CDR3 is CASSLKRDEAFF. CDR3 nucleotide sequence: TGTGCCAGCAGCTTAAAACGGGATGAAGCTTTCTTT.

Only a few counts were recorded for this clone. The DNA of the CDR3 is TGTGCCAGCAGACCCGTCCTAGCCGGCACTGAAGCTTTCTTT. It encodes CASRPVLAGTEAFF. This chain connects TRBV14 to TRBJ1-1; D uncertain. Germline V gene data show CDR1 as SGHDN and CDR2 as FVKESK. Between the trimmed V and J ends, which lost 6 bases and 4 bases, there was a span of 15 bases. There are 14 residues in the CDR3.